A single sample gave rise to the 30 T cell receptor beta chains below, sequenced in a study of response to subunit inactivated influenza vaccine. TCRdb re-derived calls from the RT-PCR reads in MiXCR, one entry per CDR3 protein. The table has approximately 300,000 distinct CDR3 sequences, around 22% seen once; the top ten hold about 9.4%. Sequencing was performed on PBMCs from blood, taken approximately 20 months after vaccination. All receptors derive from a man aged 45 to 75 who received an inactivated influenza vaccine.

This clonotype was detected many times. The chain carries TRBV5-5 and TRBJ1-5; D is unclear. Germline V CDR1 and CDR2: SGHKS, YYEKEE (reference sequence). This CDR3 region has 16 residues. With 0 bases removed from V and 4 bases from J, the gap between germline ends came to 14 bases. Here the CDR3 reads CASSLAPTRTNQPQHF. The CDR3 nucleotides are TGTGCCAGCAGCTTGGCCCCAACACGGACGAATCAGCCCCAGCATTTT.

This clonotype was observed a handful of times. The V gene is TRBV5-1, the J gene TRBJ2-1; D is uncertain. The ends were cut back, 0 bases at V and 2 bases at J, with 3 bases in the middle. The V gene's germline CDR1 is SGHRS and CDR2 YFSETQ. CDR3 length: 13 amino acids. CDR3 in DNA: TGCGCCAGCAGCTTGGAGACCTACAATGAGCAGTTCTTC. Its translation: CASSLETYNEQFF.

This clonotype was counted at least ten times. The rearrangement joins TRBV4-3 to TRBJ1-2, with D unclear. The CDR3 totals 13 residues. Trimming shortened V by 2 bases and J by 1 base, and 5 bases separated the two germline ends. Germline V lookup: CDR1 LGHNA, CDR2 YSLEER. CDR3 in amino acids: CASSQRFNYGYTF. CDR3 in DNA: TGCGCCAGCAGCCAACGGTTTAACTATGGCTACACCTTC.

The table lists this clonotype with a few counts. This chain connects TRBV12-3 or TRBV12-4 to TRBJ2-1; 7 nucleotides agree with TRBD2. CDR3 length: 14 amino acids. V lost 4 bases, J lost 3 bases, and 3 bases stayed unmatched. In DNA, the CDR3 is TGTGCCAGCAGTTGGGGGGGATACTACAATGAGCAGTTCTTC. As protein: CASSWGGYYNEQFF.

This clonotype has more than one count but fewer than ten. The chain joins TRBV6-5 to TRBJ1-1; D call uncertain. The CDR3 sequence is 11 residues long. Trimming stripped 8 bases from V and 5 bases from J, with 9 bases between. Germline V gene sequence: CDR1 MNHEY, CDR2 SVGAGI. The CDR3 bases are TGTGCCAGCCGTTGGGGAACTGAAGCTTTCTTT. This codes for CASRWGTEAFF.

This chain links TRBV28 with TRBJ1-5, with 9 bases fitting TRBD1. The CDR3 is made up of 16 amino acids. Germline lookup yields CDR1 MDHEN and CDR2 SYDVKM. The V and J ends lost 6 bases and 6 bases, in that order; junction bases with no gene match: 12. CDR3 nucleotide sequence: TGTGCCAGCAGGAGATTTGGGACAGGGCAGAGTCAGCCCCAGCATTTT. This codes for CASRRFGTGQSQPQHF. The full variable domain, in which reference TRBV28 and TRBJ1-5 provide the parts outside the CDR3, is DVKVTQSSRYLVKRTGEKVFLECVQDMDHENMFWYRQDPGLGLRLIYFSYDVKMKEKGDIPEGYSVSREKKERFSLILESASTNQTSMYLCASRRFGTGQSQPQHFGDGTRLSIL.

CDR3: CASSLSTGGSYGYTF. The DNA for the CDR3 is TGTGCCAGCAGTTTATCGACAGGCGGTAGCTATGGCTACACCTTC. The genes are TRBV28 and TRBJ1-2, with D perhaps matching TRBD1 (6 bases). CDR3 length: 15 residues. Germline lookup yields CDR1 MDHEN and CDR2 SYDVKM. The germline V and J ends were trimmed by 1 base and 4 bases, with 13 bases remaining between them.

This chain links TRBV4-1 with TRBJ2-1; no reliable D call. This CDR3 comprises 12 residues. Trimming stripped 4 bases from V and 8 bases from J, with 9 bases between. From germline, CDR1 is MGHRA and CDR2 YSYEKL. CDR3 sequence reads: CASSPNSDEQFF. The CDR3 nucleotides read TGCGCCAGCAGCCCGAACTCCGATGAGCAGTTCTTC.

The V and J genes are TRBV20-1 and TRBJ1-2; D not resolved. Germline CDR1 and CDR2: DFQATT and SNEGSKA (reference sequence). The germline V and J ends were trimmed by 1 base and 3 bases, with 21 bases remaining between them. This CDR3 spans 17 amino acids. CDR3 sequence: CSARAAMSSGFHYGYTF. In DNA, the CDR3 is TGCAGTGCTAGAGCGGCCATGAGTAGTGGGTTCCACTATGGCTACACCTTC.

This chain connects TRBV7-8 to TRBJ2-1, with TRBD2 identical over 12 bases. This CDR3 has 15 amino acids. Per germline, CDR1 SGHVS and CDR2 FQNEAQ. V dropped 4 bases and J dropped 3; count of bases not matched to a gene: 1. CDR3 nucleotide sequence: TGTGCCAGCAGCTCGGGACTAGCGGGCTACAATGAGCAGTTCTTC. This encodes CASSSGLAGYNEQFF.

The chain has TRBV11-2 and TRBJ2-3; 9 bases match TRBD2. CDR1 is SGHAT, CDR2 FQNNGV, per germline. With 0 bases clipped from V and 6 bases from J, the junction kept 10 bases outside the gene matches. The CDR3 length is 17 residues. CDR3 coding DNA: TGTGCCAGCAGCTTAGATAATGGCGGGAGGGCCGGTGATACGCAGTATTTT. Protein: CASSLDNGGRAGDTQYF.

The chain is built from TRBV20-1 and TRBJ2-7; D remains unclear. Per the germline V gene, CDR1 is DFQATT and CDR2 is SNEGSKA (reference sequence). Trimming took 3 bases from V and 0 from J, leaving 9 bases between them. This CDR3 region has 13 residues. DNA for the CDR3: TGCAGTGCTAGTTGGAGTTCCTCCTACGAGCAGTACTTC. Translated: CSASWSSSYEQYF.

This clonotype was seen many times. The genes are TRBV6-2 or TRBV6-3 and TRBJ1-1, with a tentative D call TRBD1 (5 bases). Trimming shortened V by 0 bases and J by 9 bases, and 8 bases separated the two germline ends. Germline CDR1 reads MNHEY; CDR2 reads SVGEGT. The CDR3 runs to 12 residues. CDR3 DNA sequence: TGTGCCAGCAGTTACTCTACAGGAAAAGCTTTCTTT. Translated: CASSYSTGKAFF.

The gene calls are TRBV7-9 and TRBJ2-3; TRBD2 matches at 9 bases. This CDR3 has 12 amino acids. Per germline, CDR1 SEHNR and CDR2 FQNEAQ (reference sequence). Trimming took 10 bases from V and 5 from J; bases not matched to a gene: 4. As DNA, the CDR3 is TGTGCCACAGCGGGAGGCGGAGATACGCAGTATTTT. Translation: CATAGGGDTQYF.

The genes are TRBV5-5 and TRBJ1-2; tentative D call: TRBD1 (6 bases). V lost 2 bases and J lost 6, with 11 bases in between. Germline assignment: CDR1 SGHKS and CDR2 YYEKEE (reference sequence). There are 13 residues in the CDR3. CDR3 protein: CASSFPGADGYTF. As DNA, the CDR3 is TGTGCCAGCAGCTTTCCAGGGGCGGATGGCTACACCTTC.

This clonotype was counted only a few times. V usage is TRBV5-1 and J usage is TRBJ1-1, with 8 bases aligning to TRBD1. Trimming removed 4 bases from V and 3 bases from J; junction bases left unmatched: 2. Germline loops: CDR1 SGHRS, CDR2 YFSETQ. The CDR3 sequence is 13 residues long. DNA of the CDR3: TGCGCCAGCAGCAAGGACAGGGACACTGAAGCTTTCTTT. Translated, it gives CASSKDRDTEAFF. The full variable domain, in which reference TRBV5-1 and TRBJ1-1 provide the parts outside the CDR3, is KAGVTQTPRYLIKTRGQQVTLSCSPISGHRSVSWYQQTPGQGLQFLFEYFSETQRNKGNFPGRFSGRQFSNSRSEMNVSTLELGDSALYLCASSKDRDTEAFFGQGTRLTVV.

A few counts support this clonotype. The chain carries TRBV20-1 and TRBJ2-3; the D is unclear. CDR1 and CDR2 (germline): DFQATT, SNEGSKA (reference sequence). V lost 3 bases, J lost 6 bases, and 13 bases lay in between. The CDR3 is 13 amino acids. The CDR3 sequence: CSARGSRADTQYF. CDR3 nucleotide sequence: TGCAGTGCTAGGGGTAGCCGCGCCGATACGCAGTATTTT.

This clonotype occurred once. One junction end does not reproduce the germline sequence, and a read error may be involved. The CDR3 protein is CASSIEADGPYKQYF. The CDR3 nucleotides are TGTGCCAGTAGTATAGAGGCCGATGGACCCTACAAGCAGTACTTC. The chain recombines TRBV19 with TRBJ2-7; D not certain. Germline values: CDR1 LNHDA, CDR2 SQIVND (reference sequence). CDR3 length: 15 amino acids. Variable domain in full (rest from reference TRBV19 and TRBJ2-7): DGGITQSPKYLFRKEGQNVTLSCEQNLNHDAMYWYRQDPGQGLRLIYYSQIVNDFQKGDIAEGYSVSREKKESFPLTVTSAQKNPTAFYLCASSIEADGPYKQYFGPGTRLTVT.

This clonotype was recorded many times. The chain carries TRBV5-1 and TRBJ1-1; the D gene is possibly TRBD1 (6 bases). V lost 4 bases and J 0 bases, leaving 13 bases between the germline ends. CDR3 length equals 15 residues. Looked up from germline, CDR1 is SGHRS and CDR2 is YFSETQ. CDR3 amino acids: CASSKTTGMNTEAFF. The CDR3 coding sequence is TGCGCCAGCAGCAAGACTACAGGGATGAACACTGAAGCTTTCTTT.

Many counts were recorded for this clonotype. The chain carries TRBV7-9 and TRBJ1-4; D is ambiguous. CDR1 is SEHNR, CDR2 FQNEAQ, per germline (reference sequence). The CDR3 extends over 10 amino acids. The germline V and J ends were trimmed by 11 bases and 7 bases, with 8 bases remaining between them. This chain's CDR3 is CAYGGEKLFF. CDR3 nucleotides: TGTGCCTATGGAGGTGAAAAACTGTTTTTT.

Many counts were recorded for this clonotype. The chain joins TRBV29-1 to TRBJ1-1, with 11 bases fitting TRBD1. The CDR3 covers 13 residues. V lost 4 bases and J lost 8; bases outside the gene matches: 6. From germline, CDR1 is SQVTM and CDR2 ANQGSEA. The DNA of the CDR3 is TGCAGCGTTGGGGACAGGGGGGGTGGCGAAGCTTTCTTT. This sequence encodes CSVGDRGGGEAFF.

This chain connects TRBV4-2 to TRBJ2-3; TRBD2 aligns across 7 bases. Germline-derived CDR1 and CDR2 are LGHNA and YNFKEQ. This CDR3 is 15 amino acids long. J gave up 0 bases and V 1 base, and 1 base lay outside the gene matches. CDR3 DNA sequence: TGTGCCAGCAGCCAAGGGGGAGGGAGCACAGATACGCAGTATTTT. Its protein is CASSQGGGSTDTQYF.

This clonotype appeared a few times. This rearrangement joins TRBV20-1 to TRBJ1-2; D call uncertain. Germline CDR1 DFQATT, CDR2 SNEGSKA (reference sequence). Trimming shortened V by 5 bases and J by 0 bases, and 13 bases separated the two germline ends. The CDR3 extends over 14 amino acids. Here the CDR3 reads CSAGERLSNYGYTF. In nucleotides, the CDR3 is TGCAGTGCTGGGGAGAGGCTGTCTAACTATGGCTACACCTTC.

CDR3: CSARQPVYEQYF. The CDR3 DNA is TGCAGTGCTAGACAGCCTGTGTACGAGCAGTACTTC. The chain carries TRBV20-1 and TRBJ2-7; the D is unclear. V gave up 2 bases and J gave up 4 bases, with 9 bases separating them. The CDR3 runs 12 residues. Germline V gene data show CDR1 as DFQATT and CDR2 as SNEGSKA (reference sequence).

This chain connects TRBV20-1 to TRBJ1-5, with D perhaps TRBD1 (6 bases). There are 15 residues in the CDR3. Germline-derived CDR1 and CDR2 are DFQATT and SNEGSKA (reference sequence). V was cut by 5 bases and J by 2 bases, with 16 bases left in between. CDR3 amino acids: CSAGVGGAGNQPQHF. DNA of the CDR3: TGCAGTGCTGGGGTGGGGGGCGCGGGCAATCAGCCCCAGCATTTT.

V gene TRBV7-2 combines with J gene TRBJ2-5, with 7 bases that match TRBD1. This CDR3 is built from 17 residues. Germline-derived CDR1 and CDR2 are SGHTA and FQGNSA. V dropped 5 bases and J dropped 0; count of bases not matched to a gene: 12. The CDR3, as DNA: TGTGCCAGCAGCACATCCACAGGGGCCTGGTACCAAGAGACCCAGTACTTC. Its protein is CASSTSTGAWYQETQYF.

The chain employs TRBV7-9 and TRBJ2-7; 9 positions agree with TRBD1. Losses at the gene ends were 5 bases for V and 4 bases for J; bases not matched to a gene: 6. Per the germline V gene, CDR1 is SEHNR and CDR2 is FQNEAQ (reference sequence). The CDR3 is made up of 14 amino acids. CDR3 nucleotide sequence: TGTGCCAGCAGCGCCGCGGGACAGGGTTACGAGCAGTACTTC. Protein product: CASSAAGQGYEQYF. Full variable domain (remainder filled in from reference TRBV7-9 and TRBJ2-7): DTGVSQNPRHKITKRGQNVTFRCDPISEHNRLYWYRQTLGQGPEFLTYFQNEAQLEKSRLLSDRFSAERPKGSFSTLEIQRTEQGDSAMYLCASSAAGQGYEQYFGPGTRLTVT.

The chain combines TRBV13 with TRBJ2-2; D uncertain. The V gene lost 2 bases and the J gene lost 6 bases, with 4 bases spanning the gap. The germline CDR1 and CDR2 sequences are PRHDT and FYEKMQ (reference sequence). The CDR3 contains 12 residues. Here the CDR3 DNA reads TGTGCCAGCAGCTTATACCCCGGGGAGCTGTTTTTT. This sequence encodes CASSLYPGELFF.

In this sample, this clonotype turned up a few times. The chain combines TRBV7-2 with TRBJ1-3; D gene unclear. Germline V gene data show CDR1 as SGHTA and CDR2 as FQGNSA. This CDR3 region has 15 residues. Trimming removed 1 base from V and 1 base from J, with 8 bases in between. CDR3 coding DNA: TGTGCCAGCAGCTTAGGGGTTCGGTCTGGAAACACCATATATTTT. It codes for CASSLGVRSGNTIYF. Supplemented by reference TRBV7-2 and TRBJ1-3, the full variable domain reads GAGVSQSPSNKVTEKGKDVELRCDPISGHTALYWYRQSLGQGLEFLIYFQGNSAPDKSGLPSDRFSAERTGGSVSTLTIQRTQQEDSAVYLCASSLGVRSGNTIYFGEGSWLTVV.

This clonotype showed up many times. The chain is built from TRBV2 and TRBJ1-1, with D perhaps matching TRBD1 (5 bases). CDR1 and CDR2 from the germline V gene are SNHLY and FYNNEI. With 7 bases removed from V and 0 bases from J, the gap between germline ends came to 15 bases. The CDR3 extends over 15 amino acids. This chain's CDR3 is CASNFQGLMNTEAFF. The CDR3 DNA reads TGTGCCAGCAACTTCCAGGGACTAATGAACACTGAAGCTTTCTTT.